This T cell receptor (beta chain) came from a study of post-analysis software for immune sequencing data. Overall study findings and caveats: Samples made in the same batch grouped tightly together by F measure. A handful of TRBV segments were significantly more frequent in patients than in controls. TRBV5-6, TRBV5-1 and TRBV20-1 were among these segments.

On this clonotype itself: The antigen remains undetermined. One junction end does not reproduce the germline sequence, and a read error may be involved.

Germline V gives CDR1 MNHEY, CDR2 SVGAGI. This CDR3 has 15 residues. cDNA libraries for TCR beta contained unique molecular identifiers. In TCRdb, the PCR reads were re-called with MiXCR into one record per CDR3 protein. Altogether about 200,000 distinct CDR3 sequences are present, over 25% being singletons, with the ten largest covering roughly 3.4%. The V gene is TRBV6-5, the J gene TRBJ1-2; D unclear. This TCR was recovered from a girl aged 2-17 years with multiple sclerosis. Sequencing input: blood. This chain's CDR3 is CAGSYSAAGRVGYTF. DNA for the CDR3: TGTGCCGGCAGTTATTCTGCCGCGGGGAGGGTGGGCTACACCTTC.